This T cell receptor beta chain originates from a study of shared clonotypes between healthy human individuals. About the research overall: Contributing individuals were two females and a few males aged 18 to 49.

A note on this clone: No antigen is known for it.

Study-wide findings and caveats: In a handful of donors, about 5% of naive CD4 clonotypes appeared in common. Richness estimates generally favored naive over memory subsets.

Deep-level settings were used for running the assay. The data were produced by immunoSEQ multiplex PCR, yet TCRdb's version contains in-frame clones alone and is incomplete. The table shows under 300,000 clones, with over 50% occurring only once. V was trimmed by 2 bases and J by 8 bases, leaving 15 bases between them. CDR1 is ENHRY and CDR2 is SYGVKD in the germline V gene. The CDR3 runs 14 residues. Sequenced material: memory CD4+ T cells sorted from blood. As for subset: CD45RA-negative fraction. The sequence was obtained from a man younger than 40 in good health. This chain uses TRBV10-3 with TRBJ1-2; D remains ambiguous. The CDR3 spells CAISENGAFGGYTF. For the CDR3, the DNA is TGTGCCATCAGTGAGAATGGTGCCTTCGGAGGCTACACCTTC.